The rows below give T cell receptor beta chains drawn from one sample of a study of T cell changes during pregnancy in multiple sclerosis. Measured with immunoSEQ multiplex PCR; TCRdb has only the in-frame clones, and not every one. This table has over 65,000 clones, roughly 92% appearing once. The sample in question was peripheral blood, obtained in the first trimester of pregnancy. The receptors were gathered from a female donor with multiple sclerosis, enrolled in a pregnancy study. Each CDR3 is given with its conserved first and last residue. Each record gives: CDR3 DNA, CDR3 protein, J gene, clone size, V gene, CDR3 length, D gene. The D gene is left open where the match is weak. A clone size is listed for some rows: how often the clone was seen (once, few, many), or a class if it is expanded.

TGTGCCAGCAGCTTTAGGAGAGGGTACGAGCAGTACTTC,CASSFRRGYEQYF,TRBJ2-7,.,TRBV13,13,.
TGTGCCAGTAGTATGGACAGGGTGGCTTTCTCTGGGGCCAACGTCCTGACTTTC,CASSMDRVAFSGANVLTF,TRBJ2-6,.,TRBV19,18,TRBD1
TGTGCCAGCAGTTTCGGGGGAACAGGCAATCAGCCCCAGCATTTT,CASSFGGTGNQPQHF,TRBJ1-5,.,TRBV27,15,.
TGTGCCAGCAGCGCATACAGGGCACTCACAGATACGCAGTATTTT,CASSAYRALTDTQYF,TRBJ2-3,.,TRBV7-8,15,.
TGTGCCAGCAGTGAAGATTTCGGTGAAGCTTTCTTT,CASSEDFGEAFF,TRBJ1-1,.,TRBV6-1,12,.
TGTGCCAGCAGTTTTCCGGGGTTGAACACTGAAGCTTTCTTT,CASSFPGLNTEAFF,TRBJ1-1,.,TRBV28,14,.
TGTGCCAGCAGCTTGGGACTAGCGGGAGAGGTCGAGCAGTACTTC,CASSLGLAGEVEQYF,TRBJ2-7,once,TRBV5-4,15,TRBD2
TGCGCCAGCAGTTCCCCATGGGAGGGGGTCTCTGAAGCTTTCTTT,CASSSPWEGVSEAFF,TRBJ1-1,.,TRBV5-1,15,.
TGTGCCAGCAGCCCTGGGGACAGTGCCACATCTGGGGCCAACGTCCTGACTTTC,CASSPGDSATSGANVLTF,TRBJ2-6,.,TRBV2,18,TRBD1
TGTGCCAGCAGCGACCGGACAGGGAACACCGGGGAGCTGTTTTTT,CASSDRTGNTGELFF,TRBJ2-2,.,TRBV7-3,15,TRBD1
TGTGCCAGCAGCCCATGGGGGGATTCACCCCTCCACTTT,CASSPWGDSPLHF,TRBJ1-6,few,TRBV7-9,13,.
TGTGCCAGCAGCTTACAGTTCTCTGGAAACACCATATATTTT,CASSLQFSGNTIYF,TRBJ1-3,.,TRBV5-6,14,.
TGTGCCAGCTCACCCATGCGGACTAGCATTGATACGCAGTATTTT,CASSPMRTSIDTQYF,TRBJ2-3,.,TRBV18,15,TRBD2
TGTGCCAGCAGTGACTCGATTGACAGAGAAGAGACCCAGTACTTC,CASSDSIDREETQYF,TRBJ2-5,.,TRBV6-4,15,.
TGTGCCACCCTTGCGGCCAACCAAGAGACCCAGTACTTC,CATLAANQETQYF,TRBJ2-5,.,TRBV27,13,.
TGTGCCAGCCTTCGAACTACGGCTAATGAAAAACTGTTTTTT,CASLRTTANEKLFF,TRBJ1-4,few,TRBV11-1,14,.
TGTGCCATCAGTGGGGGACAGGCGGTGAACACTGAAGCTTTCTTT,CAISGGQAVNTEAFF,TRBJ1-1,.,TRBV10-3,15,TRBD1
TGTGCCAGCTCCTCGATTCACGGGGTAGCGGCGAACACCGGGGAGCTGTTTTTT,CASSSIHGVAANTGELFF,TRBJ2-2,.,TRBV18,18,.
TGTGCCAGCAGGAAGGACAGGGAGGTACGGAAACTGTTTTTT,CASRKDREVRKLFF,TRBJ1-4,.,TRBV2,14,TRBD1
TGTGCCTGGAGTGGAGGACAGGTAGTAAACATTCAGTACTTC,CAWSGGQVVNIQYF,TRBJ2-4,.,TRBV30,14,TRBD1
TGTGCCAGCTCACCATCCTGGCAGGGGGACAATGAGCAGTTCTTC,CASSPSWQGDNEQFF,TRBJ2-1,.,TRBV18,15,TRBD1
TGTGCCAGCAGCTACGACAGGGGTGGAAACACCATATATTTT,CASSYDRGGNTIYF,TRBJ1-3,.,TRBV13,14,TRBD1
TGCGCCAGCAGCCAAGAACCCGACGGACGGGACTACACTGAAGCTTTCTTT,CASSQEPDGRDYTEAFF,TRBJ1-1,.,TRBV4-3,17,.
TGTGCCAGCAGCCCACTAACTAGCACAGATACGCAGTATTTT,CASSPLTSTDTQYF,TRBJ2-3,once,TRBV7-2,14,.
TGTGCCAGCAGCTTCGGACAGGGGGGATTCCAACCCCTCCACTTT,CASSFGQGGFQPLHF,TRBJ1-6,.,TRBV7-9,15,TRBD1
TGTGCCAGCAGCCTTCTAGCGGGGGGGAACGAGCAGTACTTC,CASSLLAGGNEQYF,TRBJ2-7,.,TRBV14,14,TRBD2
TGTGCCAGCAGCTTAACTCGACTAGCGGGGGCTAACCACACGCAGTATTTT,CASSLTRLAGANHTQYF,TRBJ2-3,.,TRBV7-3,17,TRBD2
TGCGCCAGCAGCCAAGCGGGGGGGAGCTCCTACGAGCAGTACTTC,CASSQAGGSSYEQYF,TRBJ2-7,.,TRBV4-3,15,TRBD2
TGCGCCAGCACCGTAAACAGAGGGGAGCAGTACTTC,CASTVNRGEQYF,TRBJ2-7,once,TRBV5-1,12,.
TGTGCCAGTAGTATGGGACAGGGGGAATCGAACACTGAAGCTTTCTTT,CASSMGQGESNTEAFF,TRBJ1-1,.,TRBV19,16,TRBD1
TGTGCCAGCAGCCGGGACAAGTCGGCCCACGAGCAGTACTTC,CASSRDKSAHEQYF,TRBJ2-7,.,TRBV7-2,14,.
TGTGCCAGCAGCCCTGGGACTAGCGGGGGGGCCCGGGAGACCCAGTACTTC,CASSPGTSGGARETQYF,TRBJ2-5,.,TRBV11-2,17,TRBD2
TGTGCTAGTGGTTTGGAGGGACAGGGAAGTCAGCCCCAGCATTTT,CASGLEGQGSQPQHF,TRBJ1-5,.,TRBV12-5,15,TRBD1